This record looks at one TCR beta chain sequence and its context. This specimen belongs to a study of cytomegalovirus exposure and HLA in healthy donors. This PCR relied on a set of 60 Vbeta primers and 13 Jbeta primers. Produced via immunoSEQ multiplex PCR; TCRdb's table is partial and in-frame only. The sample has approximately 100,000 clones, roughly 71% seen once. This sequence was found in a woman aged 40 to 55 in good health and CMV-seronegative. Sequences were obtained from PBMCs.

CDR3 in amino acids: CASSLREGNYGYTF. CDR3 coding DNA: TGTGCCAGCAGCTTAAGGGAGGGGAACTATGGCTACACCTTC. J is TRBJ1-2 and V is TRBV7-8; D is possibly TRBD1 (5 bases). With 2 bases removed from V and 2 bases from J, the gap between germline ends came to 9 bases. The CDR3 length is 14 residues. Germline V gives CDR1 SGHVS, CDR2 FQNEAQ.